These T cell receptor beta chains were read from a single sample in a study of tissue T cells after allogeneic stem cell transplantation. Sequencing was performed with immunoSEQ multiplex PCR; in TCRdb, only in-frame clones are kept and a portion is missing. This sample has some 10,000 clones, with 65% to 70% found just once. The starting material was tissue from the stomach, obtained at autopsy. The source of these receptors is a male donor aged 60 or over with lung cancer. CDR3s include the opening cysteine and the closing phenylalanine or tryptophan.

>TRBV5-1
CASSYDGGSTEAFF
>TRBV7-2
CASSLKRGQNNEQFF
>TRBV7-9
CASSLSQKNTEAFF
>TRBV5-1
CASSLDTRMNIQYF
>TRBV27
CASGQLEGGRETQYF
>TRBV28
CASSEKVDGGNSPLHF
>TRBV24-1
CATSGGDSRYTQYF
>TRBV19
CASSIDPGRKGKLFF
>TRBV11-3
CASSLTGGTDTQYF
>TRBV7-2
CASSTTSNRGNQPQHF
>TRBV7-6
CASSLDISGTDTQYF
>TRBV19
CASRSGIETQYF
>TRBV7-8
CASRLTSGEYNEQFF
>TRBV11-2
CASSSEGRANYGYTF
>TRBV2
CARGGRTNYGYTF
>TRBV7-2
CASSSLASTDTQYF
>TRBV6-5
CASSRLPLNSPLHF
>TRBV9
CASSVATGGYYEQYF
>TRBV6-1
CASSEAQYYGYTF
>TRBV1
CTSSPRRGIVRGTDTQYF
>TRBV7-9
CASSFSSDSTQYF
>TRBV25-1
CASSEEGSSGYTQYF
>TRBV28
CASSGLSSTSYEQYF
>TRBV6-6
CASSLVGLDYEQYF
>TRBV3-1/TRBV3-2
CASSQGNMDGETQYF
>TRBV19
CASRDRVHVTDTQYF
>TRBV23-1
CASSQWKTGGGKTIAKNIQYF
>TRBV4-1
CASSPGGSTNTEAFF
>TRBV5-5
CASTPGGEETQYF
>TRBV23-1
CASSQSATEAFF
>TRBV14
CASSRDRGQPQHF
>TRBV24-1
CATSASGFKTQYF